This record covers a single T cell receptor (beta chain). Its target antigen remains unknown. Base quality data are lacking; no much larger clone is found one base away. The sample originates from a study of shared T cell receptors in the human thymus (dated by TCRdb to 2020 to 2023). Background for the entire study: The study examined how the human thymus generates shared, self-reactive T-cell receptor alpha chains.

Receptor amplification or capture employed the immunoSEQ multiplex PCR assay. This immuneACCESS table, as held by TCRdb, lists in-frame sequences with V and J called but not all clones. Of the missing ones, under half trace to an unresolved V gene in checked studies; the others have no known cause. This sample has about 610,000 clones in its table, and 88% of those were observed once. About 0.01% of the sample comes from the top ten. Trimming takes 5 bases off V and 0 bases off J; junction bases not matched to a gene: 6. The germline V gene sets CDR1 to MDHEN and CDR2 to SYDVKM. There are 16 amino acids in the CDR3, from cysteine to phenylalanine inclusive. The only DNA kept is the CDR3, 48 bases in frame from the first base. The same data also went into a second study, on human thymus T cells. The second paper states: Immunologically healthy infants undergoing open corrective cardiac surgery for congenital heart defects in Finland were used as donors. Thymus tissue was obtained as surgical resects removed during corrective cardiac surgery. Both the thymic and the peripheral blood repertoires appeared to show biased V and J gene segment usage. Highly overlapping thymic TCR repertoires among unrelated individuals were reported in the related research. The study described the TCR alpha and beta repertoires in under ten infant thymus samples and a few matching peripheral blood samples. The cohort included over five male and a couple of female infants, with donor ages spanning 7 to 244 days. Thymocytes were released mechanically from tissue and stored at -70 °C as pellets of about 9-32 million cells. A QIAsymphony instrument was used to extract genomic DNA from the frozen cell pellets. The immunoSEQ multiplex PCR assay was used to amplify the TCRB and TCRAD loci from a standardized amount of quality-controlled genomic DNA. The amplicons spanned the V(D)J region and were long enough to cover the CDR3 and allow V and J genes to be identified. Through the commercial immunoSEQ service, the amplicons were sequenced on an Illumina platform. Corrections for primer bias and sequencing errors followed previously described methods, while TCRAD and TCRB definitions were based on the IMGT database. The repertoires were analysed using immunoSEQ Analyzer 3.0 and VDJTools for basic statistics, V/J segment usage, diversity estimates, rarefaction and pairwise overlap. Chao1, ChaoE, Efron-Thisted, Shannon and inverse Simpson indices were used to estimate diversity, which was also estimated on datasets down-sampled to the smallest sample. Repertoire overlap used strict matching of CDR3 nucleotide sequence, V gene and J gene, with Jaccard-based multidimensional scaling clustering. Thymus samples yielded on average around 800,000 unique TCRB clonotypes, compared with roughly 92,000 from blood samples.

The TCR originated in a boy in the first two years of life with a congenital heart defect. Donor details come from another sample of the same person, matched by shared clones. In this chain, TRBV28 is recombined with TRBJ1-4; the central 7 bases match TRBD1. The sequencing input was thymocytes. The CDR3 in this case is CASSGRGQSTNEKLFF. In nucleotides, the sequence is TGTGCCAGCAGTGGGCGGGGACAGTCAACTAATGAAAAACTGTTTTTT.